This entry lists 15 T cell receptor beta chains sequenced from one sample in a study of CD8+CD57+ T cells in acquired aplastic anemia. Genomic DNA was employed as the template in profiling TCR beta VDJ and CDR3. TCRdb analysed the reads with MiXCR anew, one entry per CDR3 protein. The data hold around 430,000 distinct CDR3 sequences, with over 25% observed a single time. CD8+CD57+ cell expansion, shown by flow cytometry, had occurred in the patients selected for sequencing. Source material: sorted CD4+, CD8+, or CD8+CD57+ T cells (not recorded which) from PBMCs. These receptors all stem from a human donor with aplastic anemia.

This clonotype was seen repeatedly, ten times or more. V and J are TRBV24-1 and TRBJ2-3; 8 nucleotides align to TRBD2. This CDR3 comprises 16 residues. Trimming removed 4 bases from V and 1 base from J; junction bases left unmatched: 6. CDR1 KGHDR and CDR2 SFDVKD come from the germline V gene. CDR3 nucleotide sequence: TGTGCCACCAGTGACCCCAGCGGGGGAGGCACAGATACGCAGTATTTT. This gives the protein CATSDPSGGGTDTQYF.

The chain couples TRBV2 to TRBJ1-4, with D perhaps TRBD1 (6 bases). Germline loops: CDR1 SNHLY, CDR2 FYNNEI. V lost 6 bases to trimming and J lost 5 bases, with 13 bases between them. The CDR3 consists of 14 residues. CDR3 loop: CASSGRGANEKLFF. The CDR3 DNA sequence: TGTGCCAGCAGCGGACGGGGGGCGAATGAAAAACTGTTTTTT.

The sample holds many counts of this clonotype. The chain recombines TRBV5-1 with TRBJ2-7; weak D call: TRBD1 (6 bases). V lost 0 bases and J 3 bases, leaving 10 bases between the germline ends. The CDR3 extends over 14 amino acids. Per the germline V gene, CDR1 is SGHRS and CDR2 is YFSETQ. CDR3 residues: CASSLGTVLYEQYF. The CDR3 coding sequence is TGCGCCAGCAGCTTGGGGACAGTTCTCTACGAGCAGTACTTC.

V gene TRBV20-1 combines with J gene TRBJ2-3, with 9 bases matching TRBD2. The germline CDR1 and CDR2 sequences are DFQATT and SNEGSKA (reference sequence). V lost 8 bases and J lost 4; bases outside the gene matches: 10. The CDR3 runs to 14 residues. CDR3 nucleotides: TGCAGTCCCCGGTGGGCGGGAGGGGCAGATACGCAGTATTTT. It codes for CSPRWAGGADTQYF.

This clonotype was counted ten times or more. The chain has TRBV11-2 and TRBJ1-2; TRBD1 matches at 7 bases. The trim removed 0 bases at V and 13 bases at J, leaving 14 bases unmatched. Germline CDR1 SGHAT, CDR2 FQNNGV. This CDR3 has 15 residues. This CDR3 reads CASSLDWGQSTWVTF. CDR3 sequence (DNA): TGTGCCAGCAGCTTAGATTGGGGACAGAGTACATGGGTCACCTTC.

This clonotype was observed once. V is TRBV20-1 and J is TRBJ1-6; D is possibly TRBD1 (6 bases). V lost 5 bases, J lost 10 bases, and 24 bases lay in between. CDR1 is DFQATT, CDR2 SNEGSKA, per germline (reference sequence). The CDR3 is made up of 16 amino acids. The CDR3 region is CSACDPEQGLGSPLHF. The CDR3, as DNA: TGCAGTGCTTGTGACCCCGAACAGGGTTTGGGATCACCCCTCCACTTT.

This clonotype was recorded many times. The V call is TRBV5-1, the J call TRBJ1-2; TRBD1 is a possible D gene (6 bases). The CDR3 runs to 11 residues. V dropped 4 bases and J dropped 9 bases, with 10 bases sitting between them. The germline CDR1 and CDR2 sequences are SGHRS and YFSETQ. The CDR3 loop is CASSLRDSYTF. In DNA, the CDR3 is TGCGCCAGCAGCCTGAGGGACAGCTACACCTTC.

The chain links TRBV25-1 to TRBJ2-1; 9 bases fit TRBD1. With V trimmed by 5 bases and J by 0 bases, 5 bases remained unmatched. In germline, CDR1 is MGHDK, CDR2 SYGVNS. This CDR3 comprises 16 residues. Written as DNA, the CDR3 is TGTGCCAGCAGTAGGGGGACAGGGAGCTCCTACAATGAGCAGTTCTTC. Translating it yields CASSRGTGSSYNEQFF. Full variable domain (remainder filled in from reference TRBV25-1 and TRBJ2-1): EADIYQTPRYLVIGTGKKITLECSQTMGHDKMYWYQQDPGMELHLIHYSYGVNSTEKGDLSSESTVSRIRTEHFPLTLESARPSHTSQYLCASSRGTGSSYNEQFFGPGTRLTVL.

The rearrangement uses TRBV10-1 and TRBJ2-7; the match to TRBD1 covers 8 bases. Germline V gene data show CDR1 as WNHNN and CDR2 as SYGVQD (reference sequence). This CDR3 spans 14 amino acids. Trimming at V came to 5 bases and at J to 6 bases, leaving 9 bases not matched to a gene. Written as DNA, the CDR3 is TGCGCCAGCAGTAGGACAGGGAGTCCTCGCGAGCAGTACTTC. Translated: CASSRTGSPREQYF.

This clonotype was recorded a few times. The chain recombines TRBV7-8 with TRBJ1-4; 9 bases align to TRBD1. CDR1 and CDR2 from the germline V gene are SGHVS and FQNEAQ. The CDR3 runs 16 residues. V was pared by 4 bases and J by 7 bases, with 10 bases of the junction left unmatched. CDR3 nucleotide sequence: TGTGCCAGCAGCTCCGAACCCGGGACAGGGTTTGAAAAACTGTTTTTT. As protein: CASSSEPGTGFEKLFF.

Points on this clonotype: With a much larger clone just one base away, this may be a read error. The CDR3 loop reads CAGSRQGETEAFF. The CDR3 bases are TGTGCCGGCAGCAGACAGGGAGAAACTGAAGCTTTCTTT. V is TRBV7-9 and J is TRBJ1-1; 7 bases agree with TRBD1. The CDR3 loop spans 13 amino acids. Germline V gene data show CDR1 as SEHNR and CDR2 as FQNEAQ (reference sequence).

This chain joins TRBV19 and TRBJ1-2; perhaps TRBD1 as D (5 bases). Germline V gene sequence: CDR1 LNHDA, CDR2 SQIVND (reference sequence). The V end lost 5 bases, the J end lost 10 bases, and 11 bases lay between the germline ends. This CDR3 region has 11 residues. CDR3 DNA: TGTGCCAGTAGTCATATGGGGGACTACACCTTC. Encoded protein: CASSHMGDYTF.

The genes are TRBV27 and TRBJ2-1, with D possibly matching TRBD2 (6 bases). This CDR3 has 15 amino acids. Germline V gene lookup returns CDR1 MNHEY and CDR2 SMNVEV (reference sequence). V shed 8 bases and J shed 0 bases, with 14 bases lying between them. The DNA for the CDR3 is TGTGCCAGCGCCGCGGAGGGCCTCTCCTACAATGAGCAGTTCTTC. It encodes CASAAEGLSYNEQFF.

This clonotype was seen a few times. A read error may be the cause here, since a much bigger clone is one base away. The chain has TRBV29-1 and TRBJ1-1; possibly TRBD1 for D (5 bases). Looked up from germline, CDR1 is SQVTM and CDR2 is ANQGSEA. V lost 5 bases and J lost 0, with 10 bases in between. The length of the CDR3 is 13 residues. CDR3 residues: CSVSGAMNTEAFF. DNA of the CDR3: TGCAGCGTTTCCGGGGCAATGAACACTGAAGCTTTCTTT.

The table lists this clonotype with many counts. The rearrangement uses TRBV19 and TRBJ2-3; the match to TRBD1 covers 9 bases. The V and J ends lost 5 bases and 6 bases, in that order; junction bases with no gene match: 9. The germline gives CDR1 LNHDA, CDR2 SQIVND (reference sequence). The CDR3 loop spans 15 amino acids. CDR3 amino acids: CASSAGTGPGDTQYF. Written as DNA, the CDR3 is TGTGCCAGTAGTGCCGGGACAGGGCCAGGGGATACGCAGTATTTT.